This passage covers 24 T cell receptor beta chains from one sample sequenced in a study of blood T cells in healthy people across ages. Sample-barcoded 5' priming and a J-beta primer mix drove a second PCR of roughly 6 to 12 cycles. TCRdb called the 5' RACE reads again in MiXCR, with one record for every CDR3 protein. Found here are hundreds of thousands of distinct CDR3 sequences, roughly 21% of them singletons; the top ten hold under 4%. The sequenced sample consisted of blood. The source of these receptors is a man between 65 and 85 years old in good health.

This clonotype occurred a few times. The chain is built from TRBV29-1 and TRBJ1-5; TRBD1 aligns across 9 bases. The junction had 9 bases not matched to a gene; V was cut back by 0 bases and J by 3 bases. The CDR3 sequence is 17 residues long. Germline-derived CDR1 and CDR2 are SQVTM and ANQGSEA. Here the CDR3 reads CSVEDGDRARDNQPQHF. The CDR3 DNA reads as TGCAGCGTTGAAGATGGGGACAGGGCGCGGGACAATCAGCCCCAGCATTTT.

On this clonotype: An end of the junction differs from the germline gene, which may be a read error. The chain couples TRBV24-1 to TRBJ2-2; 11 bases map to TRBD2. The length of the CDR3 is 16 residues. Per the germline V gene, CDR1 is KGHDR and CDR2 is SFDVKD. The CDR3, as DNA: TGTGCCACCAGTGCCCCGGGACTAGCGGCAACCGGGGTGCTGTTTTTT. Protein product: CATSAPGLAATGVLFF.

The rearrangement uses TRBV13 and TRBJ1-3; D gene uncertain. The V and J ends lost 0 bases and 0 bases respectively, with 12 bases between them. This CDR3 spans 17 amino acids. Per germline, CDR1 PRHDT and CDR2 FYEKMQ (reference sequence). CDR3 DNA sequence: TGTGCCAGCAGCTTAGGCACAGAACAATGCTCTGGAAACACCATATATTTT. Its translation: CASSLGTEQCSGNTIYF. The full variable domain, its missing parts supplied by reference TRBV13 and TRBJ1-3, is AAGVIQSPRHLIKEKRETATLKCYPIPRHDTVYWYQQGPGQDPQFLISFYEKMQSDKGSIPDRFSAQQFSDYHSELNMSSLELGDSALYFCASSLGTEQCSGNTIYFGEGSWLTVV.

The J gene is TRBJ2-3, the V gene TRBV21-1; the DNA was not compared with TRBD1, the D call given in the table. TRBV21-1 is marked as a pseudogene. This CDR3 contains 18 residues. The CDR3 DNA reads TGTGCCAGCAGCAAAGTAGGGTCCAGGGGATTGGGCACAGATACGCAGTATTTT. Amino acid sequence: CASSKVGSRGLGTDTQYF.

This chain uses TRBV6-2 or TRBV6-3 with TRBJ2-1; D gene ambiguous. Germline V CDR1 and CDR2: MNHEY, SVGEGT. V was trimmed by 2 bases and J by 8 bases, leaving 10 bases between them. This CDR3 is 13 amino acids long. This CDR3 reads CASSYLDTYEQFF. The CDR3 DNA reads TGTGCCAGCAGTTACCTAGATACGTATGAGCAGTTCTTC.

The chain carries TRBV12-5 and TRBJ1-1, with D unresolved. There are 11 residues in the CDR3. The germline gives CDR1 LGHNT, CDR2 FRNRAP. The ends were cut back, 6 bases at V and 11 bases at J, with 13 bases in the middle. The CDR3 coding sequence is TGTGCTAGTGGAAAACGGGAGCGGGCTTTCTTT. Translating gives CASGKRERAFF.

The sample holds many counts of this clonotype. This chain connects TRBV13 to TRBJ2-5, with D perhaps TRBD1 (6 bases). Germline V gene data show CDR1 as PRHDT and CDR2 as FYEKMQ (reference sequence). Trimming left V 1 base short and J 0 bases short, with 9 bases between. This CDR3 contains 15 residues. This CDR3 is CASSLERTDQETQYF. DNA for the CDR3: TGTGCCAGCAGCTTAGAGAGGACAGACCAAGAGACCCAGTACTTC.

The V gene is TRBV12-3 or TRBV12-4, the J gene TRBJ2-3; D unresolved. V lost 6 bases and J 6 bases, leaving 16 bases between the germline ends. This CDR3 spans 14 amino acids. The CDR3 sequence is CASSPSVGLDTQYF. DNA for the CDR3: TGTGCCAGCAGCCCCTCTGTGGGGTTGGATACGCAGTATTTT.

The chain joins TRBV5-1 to TRBJ2-7; 7 nucleotides line up with TRBD2. Germline V lookup: CDR1 SGHRS, CDR2 YFSETQ. This CDR3 has 14 amino acids. J was trimmed by 3 bases and V by 4 bases; bases with no gene match: 7. CDR3 sequence (DNA): TGCGCCAGCAGCGCGGATGGGGGGGGCTACGAGCAGTACTTC. Its protein product is CASSADGGGYEQYF.

The table lists this clonotype with a few counts. The CDR3 loop reads CATSPRAAKADTQYF. DNA for the CDR3: TGTGCCACCAGTCCTCGCGCGGCTAAGGCAGATACGCAGTATTTT. V usage is TRBV24-1 and J usage is TRBJ2-3; D remains unclear. The V gene lost 6 bases and the J gene lost 4 bases, with 16 bases spanning the gap. CDR1 is KGHDR and CDR2 is SFDVKD in the germline V gene. This CDR3 is 15 amino acids long.

The rearrangement joins TRBV5-5 to TRBJ2-1, with D possibly matching TRBD2 (6 bases). The DNA end lines up better with TRBJ2-7; the J call may be wrong. The CDR3 sequence is 14 residues long. Germline values: CDR1 SGHKS, CDR2 YYEKEE (reference sequence). The CDR3: CASSKTRGNYEQYF. Here the CDR3 DNA reads TGTGCCAGCAGCAAGACTAGGGGTAACTACGAGCAGTACTTC.

The sample holds a few counts of this clonotype. The chain joins TRBV7-6 to TRBJ2-1; 11 bases are shared with TRBD2. With 4 bases clipped from V and 6 bases from J, the junction kept 5 bases outside the gene matches. Germline values: CDR1 SGHVS, CDR2 FNYEAQ. The CDR3 loop spans 15 amino acids. The CDR3 bases are TGTGCCAGCAGCTCGACTAGCGGGGCGCCCAATGAGCAGTTCTTC. Amino acids: CASSSTSGAPNEQFF.

The chain couples TRBV20-1 to TRBJ2-7; TRBD1 matches 10 bases. CDR3 length: 15 residues. The germline CDR1 and CDR2 sequences are DFQATT and SNEGSKA (reference sequence). V was pared by 2 bases and J by 2 bases, with 6 bases of the junction left unmatched. DNA of the CDR3: TGCAGTGCTAGATTCGGGACAGGGGCGCCCTACGAGCAGTACTTC. Residues: CSARFGTGAPYEQYF.

The rearrangement uses TRBV10-3 and TRBJ2-7, with 9 bases that match TRBD1. Trimming took 2 bases from V and 1 from J; bases not matched to a gene: 3. CDR3 length: 15 residues. CDR1 is ENHRY, CDR2 SYGVKD, per germline. CDR3 in amino acids: CAISETGGDSYEQYF. The DNA for the CDR3 is TGTGCCATCAGTGAGACAGGGGGCGATTCCTACGAGCAGTACTTC.

The chain joins TRBV4-3 to TRBJ2-5; 7 nucleotides match TRBD1. The J call is doubtful: the DNA matches TRBJ2-7 better. Germline values: CDR1 LGHNA, CDR2 YSLEER. There are 15 residues in the CDR3. CDR3 sequence (DNA): TGCGCCAGCAGCCAAGAGGCAGGGGGCTCCTACGAGCAGTACTTC. Translation: CASSQEAGGSYEQYF.

This clonotype has only a few counts. The chain links TRBV29-1 to TRBJ2-1; D is possibly TRBD2 (5 bases). The CDR3 is 12 amino acids. Trimming shortened V by 4 bases and J by 6 bases, and 10 bases separated the two germline ends. Germline lookup yields CDR1 SQVTM and CDR2 ANQGSEA. CDR3 DNA sequence: TGCAGCGTTGTAGAGGGAAGCAATGAGCAGTTCTTC. Protein: CSVVEGSNEQFF.

The rearrangement links TRBV7-2 to TRBJ1-4; 8 bases match TRBD1. The germline V gene has CDR1 SGHTA and CDR2 FQGNSA. The CDR3 runs 15 residues. V was clipped by 5 bases and J by 8 bases; unmatched bases: 10. CDR3 coding DNA: TGTGCCAGCAGCCAAGCAGGGGGCCTAAGGGAAAAACTGTTTTTT. Amino acids: CASSQAGGLREKLFF.

A remark on this clonotype: A clone one base away is much larger, so this may be a read error. The V and J genes are TRBV3-1 and TRBJ1-1; D gene ambiguous. Per the germline V gene, CDR1 is LGHDT and CDR2 is YNNKEL (reference sequence). V was clipped by 6 bases and J by 3 bases, with 14 bases between them. There are 14 residues in the CDR3. The CDR3, as DNA: TGTGCCAGCAGACCCGGGATCCACTACACTGAAGCTTTCTTT. It specifies CASRPGIHYTEAFF.

This rearrangement joins TRBV18 to TRBJ2-1; D perhaps matches TRBD1 (6 bases). With 5 bases removed from V and 5 bases from J, the gap between germline ends came to 10 bases. The V gene's germline CDR1 is KGHSH and CDR2 LQKENI. The CDR3 is 13 residues long. The CDR3: CASSAQGNNEQFF. The CDR3 DNA reads as TGTGCCAGCTCAGCACAGGGTAACAATGAGCAGTTCTTC.

About this clonotype: A read error is likely, as this CDR3 ends without the conserved phenylalanine or tryptophan. This chain connects TRBV12-3 or TRBV12-4 to TRBJ2-3; weak D call: TRBD2 (5 bases). Trimming cost V 4 bases and J 3 bases, with 11 bases left between them. This CDR3 spans 14 amino acids. The CDR3 sequence: CASSSSRRTDTQYS. The CDR3 nucleotides are TGTGCCAGCAGTTCTTCACGGAGGACAGATACGCAGTATTCT.

This clonotype appeared a few times. This rearrangement joins TRBV7-9 to TRBJ1-3, with a weak D call TRBD1 (5 bases). V was pared by 5 bases and J by 3 bases, with 17 bases between. From germline, CDR1 is SEHNR and CDR2 FQNEAQ (reference sequence). The CDR3 covers 16 residues. In DNA form, the CDR3 reads TGTGCCAGCAGCGCCGGGACGAAAGATAGTGGAAACACCATATATTTT. As protein: CASSAGTKDSGNTIYF. Drawing the rest from reference TRBV7-9 and TRBJ1-3, the complete variable domain is DTGVSQNPRHKITKRGQNVTFRCDPISEHNRLYWYRQTLGQGPEFLTYFQNEAQLEKSRLLSDRFSAERPKGSFSTLEIQRTEQGDSAMYLCASSAGTKDSGNTIYFGEGSWLTVV.

This clonotype was picked up a small number of times. The chain combines TRBV12-3 or TRBV12-4 with TRBJ1-5; tentatively, D is TRBD1 (5 bases). The CDR3 is made up of 13 amino acids. The V end lost 0 bases, the J end lost 7 bases, and 7 bases lay between the germline ends. Here the CDR3 DNA reads TGTGCCAGCAGTTTAGCAGGGGTCCAGCCCCAGCATTTT. Translated, it gives CASSLAGVQPQHF.

The rearrangement uses TRBV6-2 or TRBV6-3 and TRBJ2-1; D ambiguous. The CDR3 contains 18 residues. CDR1 MNHEY and CDR2 SVGEGT come from the germline V gene. Trimming took 2 bases from V and 4 from J, leaving 21 bases between them. This CDR3 is CASSYPITYTENYNEQFF. The CDR3 coding sequence is TGTGCCAGCAGTTACCCGATAACCTACACAGAAAATTACAATGAGCAGTTCTTC.

In this sample, this clonotype turned up a few times. The V gene is TRBV5-1, the J gene TRBJ2-5; no firm D call. Between the trimmed V and J ends, which lost 5 bases and 5 bases, there was a span of 19 bases. The germline V gene has CDR1 SGHRS and CDR2 YFSETQ. This CDR3 region has 15 residues. The CDR3: CASRLSRPTRETQYF. The CDR3 region has the DNA TGCGCCAGCAGACTTTCCAGACCGACCCGCGAGACCCAGTACTTC.